These 3 T cell receptor beta chains came from one sample sequenced in a study of T cell responses to AZD1222 COVID-19 vaccine. Only in-frame clones appear in the TCRdb table, and some are missing; sequencing was by immunoSEQ multiplex PCR. This sample has over 150,000 clones, with approximately 93% found just once. The starting material was peripheral blood, obtained 28 days after the second AZD1222 dose. Every receptor here comes from an adult who received the AZD1222 COVID-19 vaccine.

This chain connects TRBV6-5 to TRBJ2-2; weak D call: TRBD1 (5 bases). CDR1 and CDR2 from the germline V gene are MNHEY and SVGAGI. The CDR3 is made up of 16 amino acids. Trimming took off 2 bases at V and 2 bases at J, with 12 bases between the two ends. This chain's CDR3 is CASSYIRAPNTGELFF. In nucleotides, the CDR3 is TGTGCCAGCAGTTACATCAGGGCACCCAACACCGGGGAGCTGTTTTTT.

The CDR3 nucleotides are TGTGCCAGCTCACCATTACAGGGTGAGACTGAAGCTTTCTTT. This codes for CASSPLQGETEAFF. The V gene is TRBV18, the J gene TRBJ1-1; maybe TRBD1 (6 bases). The CDR3 consists of 14 residues. The V end was cut by 2 bases, the J end by 5 bases, with 12 bases between. Per the germline V gene, CDR1 is KGHSH and CDR2 is LQKENI.

The chain has TRBV7-2 and TRBJ2-7; 9 bases fit TRBD2. Trimming at V came to 0 bases and at J to 2 bases, leaving 8 bases not matched to a gene. Per germline, CDR1 SGHTA and CDR2 FQGNSA. The CDR3 is 17 residues long. CDR3 in amino acids: CASSLAVSGGNTYEQYF. The CDR3 nucleotides are TGTGCCAGCAGCTTAGCCGTTAGCGGGGGAAACACCTACGAGCAGTACTTC. The whole variable domain, remainder taken from reference TRBV7-2 and TRBJ2-7, is GAGVSQSPSNKVTEKGKDVELRCDPISGHTALYWYRQSLGQGLEFLIYFQGNSAPDKSGLPSDRFSAERTGGSVSTLTIQRTQQEDSAVYLCASSLAVSGGNTYEQYFGPGTRLTVT.